Below are 31 T cell receptor beta chains sequenced from a single sample in a study of T-cell reconstitution after alpha-beta-depleted transplantation in children. The authors prepared the TCRbeta library with unique molecular identifiers. TCRdb reanalysed the PCR reads using MiXCR and keeps one entry per CDR3 protein. The data contain some 220,000 distinct CDR3 sequences, around 9.5% of them singletons. Sequencing was performed on PBMCs from the stem cell graft donor, taken from the stem cell graft. Receptors were obtained from a human donor who donated a stem cell graft to a child with acute lymphoblastic leukemia.

The chain is built from TRBV7-2 and TRBJ2-2; D possibly uses TRBD1 or TRBD2 (5 bases each). Trimming took 1 base from V and 5 from J, leaving 14 bases between them. The CDR3 sequence is 16 residues long. Germline V lookup: CDR1 SGHTA, CDR2 FQGNSA. For the CDR3, the DNA is TGTGCCAGCAGCTTAGGTCCCGGGGCCGATACCGGGGAGCTGTTTTTT. This gives the protein CASSLGPGADTGELFF.

The rearrangement links TRBV7-8 to TRBJ2-7, with D tentatively TRBD2 (5 bases). V lost 0 bases, J lost 6 bases, and 12 bases lay in between. Germline CDR1 and CDR2: SGHVS and FQNEAQ. The CDR3 loop spans 14 amino acids. CDR3 bases: TGTGCCAGCAGCTTAGCAACTAGATCCGGCGAGCAGTACTTC. Protein: CASSLATRSGEQYF. The entire variable domain, with the rest obtained from reference TRBV7-8 and TRBJ2-7, is as follows: GAGVSQSPRYKVAKRGQDVALRCDPISGHVSLFWYQQALGQGPEFLTYFQNEAQLDKSGLPSDRFFAERPEGSVSTLKIQRTQQEDSAVYLCASSLATRSGEQYFGPGTRLTVT.

The rearrangement joins TRBV10-3 to TRBJ1-1, with a tentative D call TRBD1 (5 bases). The CDR3 totals 13 residues. V shed 10 bases and J shed 1 base, with 13 bases lying between them. Looked up from germline, CDR1 is ENHRY and CDR2 is SYGVKD. CDR3 loop: CANQGTANTEAFF. The CDR3 coding sequence is TGTGCCAACCAAGGGACCGCGAACACTGAAGCTTTCTTT.

There are a few counts of this clonotype. The rearrangement uses TRBV5-1 and TRBJ1-2, with D hard to call. Per the germline V gene, CDR1 is SGHRS and CDR2 is YFSETQ. This CDR3 has 13 amino acids. Trimming stripped 0 bases from V and 6 bases from J, with 9 bases between. The CDR3 DNA reads TGCGCCAGCAGCTTGGACCTAGATAATGGCTACACCTTC. This codes for CASSLDLDNGYTF.

This clonotype was picked up many times. This chain uses TRBV5-1 with TRBJ2-7; tentatively, D is TRBD2 (6 bases). The CDR3 consists of 13 residues. Germline loops: CDR1 SGHRS, CDR2 YFSETQ. The V end lost 0 bases, the J end lost 6 bases, and 10 bases lay between the germline ends. The CDR3 region has the DNA TGCGCCAGCAGCTTGGCTTCCGGGAGCGAGCAGTACTTC. Encoded protein: CASSLASGSEQYF.

This clonotype was seen many times. This chain uses TRBV5-1 with TRBJ1-2, with D possibly matching TRBD1 (6 bases). V was pared by 2 bases and J by 6 bases, with 14 bases between. CDR1 is SGHRS and CDR2 is YFSETQ in the germline V gene. The CDR3 covers 14 residues. CDR3 in DNA: TGCGCCAGCAGCTTCGACCCAGGGGAACATGGCTACACCTTC. Translated: CASSFDPGEHGYTF.

The chain uses TRBV18 and TRBJ1-2, with TRBD1 matching over 12 bases. The CDR3 covers 17 residues. Trimming cost V 3 bases and J 6 bases; bases outside gene matches: 11. Germline CDR1 is KGHSH and CDR2 is LQKENI. The CDR3 loop is CASSPDPGQGAFDGYTF. CDR3 in DNA: TGTGCCAGCTCACCCGACCCGGGACAGGGGGCGTTTGATGGCTACACCTTC.

This clonotype was observed a handful of times. The rearrangement links TRBV6-2 or TRBV6-3 to TRBJ1-5; D is ambiguous. V lost 0 bases and J 3 bases, leaving 15 bases between the germline ends. Per the germline V gene, CDR1 is MNHEY and CDR2 is SVGEGT. The length of the CDR3 is 17 residues. CDR3 nucleotides: TGTGCCAGCAGTTACTCGATCTTGGGCAGGCCCAATCAGCCCCAGCATTTT. Translation: CASSYSILGRPNQPQHF.

This clonotype was detected only a few times. The rearrangement uses TRBV6-5 and TRBJ2-3, with D perhaps matching TRBD1 (5 bases). The CDR3 has 14 amino acids. Trimming pared 4 bases from V and 3 bases from J, leaving 11 bases between. Per the germline V gene, CDR1 is MNHEY and CDR2 is SVGAGI. In DNA, the CDR3 is TGTGCCAGCAGTTTGAGACAGCTTACAGATACGCAGTATTTT. This codes for CASSLRQLTDTQYF.

The chain employs TRBV5-1 and TRBJ2-1; 7 bases fit TRBD2. J was trimmed by 2 bases and V by 1 base; bases with no gene match: 3. The V gene's germline CDR1 is SGHRS and CDR2 YFSETQ. The CDR3 covers 15 residues. Here the CDR3 DNA reads TGCGCCAGCAGCTTGAATCTAGCGGCCTACAATGAGCAGTTCTTC. The encoded protein is CASSLNLAAYNEQFF.

This clonotype occurred a few times. This rearrangement joins TRBV20-1 to TRBJ1-1; D gene ambiguous. The CDR3 is made up of 14 amino acids. Trimming took 0 bases from V and 7 from J, leaving 15 bases between them. Germline V gene lookup returns CDR1 DFQATT and CDR2 SNEGSKA (reference sequence). CDR3 amino acids: CSARDLGRLFEAFF. The CDR3 DNA sequence: TGCAGTGCTAGAGATCTGGGTCGGTTGTTTGAAGCTTTCTTT.

This clonotype was observed many times. The chain links TRBV12-3 or TRBV12-4 to TRBJ1-4, with unresolved D. Between the trimmed V and J ends, which lost 1 base and 5 bases, there was a span of 8 bases. The CDR3 has 14 amino acids. CDR3 DNA: TGTGCCAGCAGTTTAGACGGAAGAAATGAAAAACTGTTTTTT. Protein product: CASSLDGRNEKLFF.

This clonotype was seen a handful of times. This chain connects TRBV11-2 to TRBJ1-1; D might be TRBD1 (5 bases). This CDR3 has 15 residues. Looked up from germline, CDR1 is SGHAT and CDR2 is FQNNGV. Trimming pared 5 bases from V and 5 bases from J, leaving 18 bases between. The CDR3 sequence: CASSPGFPKGTEAFF. For the CDR3, the DNA is TGTGCCAGCAGCCCAGGGTTTCCCAAGGGGACTGAAGCTTTCTTT.

The chain is built from TRBV12-3 or TRBV12-4 and TRBJ2-2; 8 nucleotides match TRBD2. CDR3 length: 16 amino acids. J was trimmed by 5 bases and V by 4 bases; bases with no gene match: 9. The CDR3 spells CASSWTGTRGTGELFF. CDR3 bases: TGTGCCAGCAGTTGGACCGGGACTAGAGGGACCGGGGAGCTGTTTTTT.

This clonotype was detected a few times. The chain carries TRBV12-5 and TRBJ2-1; D is undetermined. The CDR3 loop spans 11 amino acids. Germline-derived CDR1 and CDR2 are LGHNT and FRNRAP. The V gene lost 4 bases and the J gene lost 8 bases, with 6 bases spanning the gap. In DNA, the CDR3 is TGTGCTAGTGGTTCCTGGCATGAGCAGTTCTTC. Its protein product is CASGSWHEQFF.

In this sample, this clonotype turned up a few times. The chain couples TRBV20-1 to TRBJ2-1; 8 positions match TRBD2. This CDR3 spans 14 amino acids. The V gene end was trimmed by 3 bases and the J gene end by 3 bases; junction bases not matched to a gene: 4. Per the germline V gene, CDR1 is DFQATT and CDR2 is SNEGSKA (reference sequence). The DNA of the CDR3 is TGCAGTGCTAGTTCCAGCGGGGGCTACAATGAGCAGTTCTTC. It specifies CSASSSGGYNEQFF.

This clonotype has more than one count but fewer than ten. The rearrangement uses TRBV13 and TRBJ1-2; no definite D call. Germline CDR1 reads PRHDT; CDR2 reads FYEKMQ (reference sequence). Trimming took off 0 bases at V and 4 bases at J, with 15 bases between the two ends. The CDR3 covers 16 residues. CDR3 protein: CASSLGGHLKVYGYTF. For the CDR3, the DNA is TGTGCCAGCAGCTTAGGCGGGCACCTAAAGGTCTATGGCTACACCTTC. Filled out from reference TRBV13 and TRBJ1-2, the complete variable domain reads AAGVIQSPRHLIKEKRETATLKCYPIPRHDTVYWYQQGPGQDPQFLISFYEKMQSDKGSIPDRFSAQQFSDYHSELNMSSLELGDSALYFCASSLGGHLKVYGYTFGSGTRLTVV.

This clonotype was found many times. The J gene is TRBJ2-7, the V gene TRBV29-1, with 8 nucleotides matching TRBD1. CDR1 and CDR2 (germline): SQVTM, ANQGSEA. The CDR3 is 12 amino acids. J was trimmed by 6 bases and V by 7 bases; bases with no gene match: 8. The CDR3: CSAGQGEIEQYF. CDR3 nucleotide sequence: TGCAGCGCCGGACAGGGAGAGATCGAGCAGTACTTC.

This clonotype was found a few times. The rearrangement links TRBV20-1 to TRBJ1-2; D may be TRBD1 (5 bases). This CDR3 has 14 residues. Germline assignment: CDR1 DFQATT and CDR2 SNEGSKA (reference sequence). As DNA, the CDR3 is TGCAGCCCCGTAGGGGTTCGAGTTGCCTATGGCTACACCTTC. Translated: CSPVGVRVAYGYTF.

This clonotype appeared a few times. V is TRBV27 and J is TRBJ2-6; TRBD1 matches 8 bases. This CDR3 region has 17 residues. The germline V gene has CDR1 MNHEY and CDR2 SMNVEV (reference sequence). J lost 0 bases, V lost 7 bases, and 8 bases had no gene match. The CDR3 DNA follows: TGTGCCAGCAAACGGACAGGGAGGCACTCTGGGGCCAACGTCCTGACTTTC. Its protein is CASKRTGRHSGANVLTF.

This clonotype was detected a few times. This chain uses TRBV15 with TRBJ1-3, with D uncertain. V lost 1 base to trimming and J lost 0 bases, with 7 bases between them. CDR1 LNHNV and CDR2 YYDKDF come from the germline V gene (reference sequence). There are 15 residues in the CDR3. For the CDR3, the DNA is TGTGCCACCAGCAGAGGTCGGAACTCTGGAAACACCATATATTTT. Translated, it gives CATSRGRNSGNTIYF.

This clonotype was observed at least ten times. V and J are TRBV4-2 and TRBJ2-5; D is ambiguous. In germline, CDR1 is LGHNA, CDR2 YNFKEQ. Trimming left V 0 bases short and J 4 bases short, with 6 bases between. This CDR3 is 13 amino acids long. The CDR3: CASSQDPGETQYF. The CDR3 DNA reads TGTGCCAGCAGCCAAGATCCGGGAGAGACCCAGTACTTC.

This clonotype was detected ten times or more. The rearrangement joins TRBV7-2 to TRBJ1-6; D remains ambiguous. The germline V gene has CDR1 SGHTA and CDR2 FQGNSA. V was clipped by 5 bases and J by 10 bases, with 15 bases between them. The length of the CDR3 is 14 residues. In DNA form, the CDR3 reads TGTGCCAGCAGCCCTTTAAAGGGTAGCTCACCCCTCCACTTT. It yields the protein CASSPLKGSSPLHF.

This clonotype has more than one count but fewer than ten. The chain couples TRBV27 to TRBJ1-3; 10 nucleotides match TRBD1. Losses at the gene ends were 3 bases for V and 6 bases for J; bases not matched to a gene: 8. This CDR3 comprises 16 residues. CDR1 MNHEY and CDR2 SMNVEV come from the germline V gene (reference sequence). The CDR3 bases are TGTGCCAGCAGTTTCTCCGGGACAGGGGTTGAAAACACCATATATTTT. Amino acids: CASSFSGTGVENTIYF.

This clonotype was found a few times. The V call is TRBV5-1, the J call TRBJ2-3; D remains ambiguous. This CDR3 contains 15 residues. The germline CDR1 and CDR2 sequences are SGHRS and YFSETQ. V was clipped by 0 bases and J by 5 bases, with 13 bases between them. The CDR3 region is CASSLGLPVIDTQYF. CDR3 coding DNA: TGCGCCAGCAGCTTGGGCCTACCGGTGATAGATACGCAGTATTTT. The full variable domain, completed using reference TRBV5-1 and TRBJ2-3, is KAGVTQTPRYLIKTRGQQVTLSCSPISGHRSVSWYQQTPGQGLQFLFEYFSETQRNKGNFPGRFSGRQFSNSRSEMNVSTLELGDSALYLCASSLGLPVIDTQYFGPGTRLTVL.

This clonotype occurred a few times. The chain couples TRBV7-2 to TRBJ1-5; D remains ambiguous. Trimming shortened V by 5 bases and J by 0 bases, and 11 bases separated the two germline ends. Germline V gene data show CDR1 as SGHTA and CDR2 as FQGNSA. The CDR3 has 15 residues. CDR3 sequence (DNA): TGTGCCAGCAGCGACCCCCGATATAGCAATCAGCCCCAGCATTTT. Its translation: CASSDPRYSNQPQHF.

This chain joins TRBV27 and TRBJ2-3, with D unclear. Germline CDR1 is MNHEY and CDR2 is SMNVEV (reference sequence). Trimming cost V 6 bases and J 0 bases, with 7 bases left between them. This CDR3 contains 13 residues. CDR3 sequence reads: CASRFSSTDTQYF. CDR3 coding DNA: TGTGCCAGCAGATTTTCTAGCACAGATACGCAGTATTTT.

This clonotype was seen a single time. This chain links TRBV18 with TRBJ2-7; tentatively, D is TRBD2 (5 bases). Per germline, CDR1 KGHSH and CDR2 LQKENI. Trimming took 2 bases from V and 2 from J, leaving 7 bases between them. The CDR3 extends over 13 amino acids. CDR3 residues: CASSPSRAYEQYF. CDR3 coding DNA: TGTGCCAGCTCACCATCGCGGGCCTACGAGCAGTACTTC. The full variable domain, rest sourced from reference TRBV18 and TRBJ2-7, is NAGVMQNPRHLVRRRGQEARLRCSPMKGHSHVYWYRQLPEEGLKFMVYLQKENIIDESGMPKERFSAEFPKEGPSILRIQQVVRGDSAAYFCASSPSRAYEQYFGPGTRLTVT.

V usage is TRBV2 and J usage is TRBJ1-4, with D uncertain. CDR1 is SNHLY, CDR2 FYNNEI, per germline. This CDR3 spans 15 amino acids. V was cut by 1 base and J by 4 bases, with 10 bases left in between. Here the CDR3 DNA reads TGTGCCAGCAGTGAAGTGGGAGGCGATAATGAAAAACTGTTTTTT. Protein: CASSEVGGDNEKLFF.

This clonotype was detected ten times or more. In DNA, the CDR3 is TGTGCCAGCAGCGACACAAGTACAGGTAGAACTGAAGCTTTCTTT. Amino acids: CASSDTSTGRTEAFF. J is TRBJ1-1 and V is TRBV9; possibly TRBD1 for D (5 bases). The germline V gene has CDR1 SGDLS and CDR2 YYNGEE. V was shortened by 3 bases and J by 5 bases, with 17 bases between the two germline ends. The CDR3 sequence is 15 residues long. Full variable domain (outside the CDR3, taken from reference TRBV9 and TRBJ1-1): DSGVTQTPKHLITATGQRVTLRCSPRSGDLSVYWYQQSLDQGLQFLIQYYNGEERAKGNILERFSAQQFPDLHSELNLSSLELGDSALYFCASSDTSTGRTEAFFGQGTRLTVV.

This clonotype was seen many times. The chain combines TRBV7-6 with TRBJ1-2, with 8 bases lining up with TRBD1. Unmatched junction bases numbered 15, after V lost 5 bases and J lost 4 bases. Germline V CDR1 and CDR2: SGHVS, FNYEAQ. There are 17 residues in the CDR3. The DNA of the CDR3 is TGTGCCAGCAGCCGGATACCAGTCGATACAGGGGGCTATGGCTACACCTTC. It yields the protein CASSRIPVDTGGYGYTF. Supplemented by reference TRBV7-6 and TRBJ1-2, the full variable domain reads GAGVSQSPRYKVTKRGQDVALRCDPISGHVSLYWYRQALGQGPEFLTYFNYEAQQDKSGLPNDRFSAERPEGSISTLTIQRTEQRDSAMYRCASSRIPVDTGGYGYTFGSGTRLTVV.